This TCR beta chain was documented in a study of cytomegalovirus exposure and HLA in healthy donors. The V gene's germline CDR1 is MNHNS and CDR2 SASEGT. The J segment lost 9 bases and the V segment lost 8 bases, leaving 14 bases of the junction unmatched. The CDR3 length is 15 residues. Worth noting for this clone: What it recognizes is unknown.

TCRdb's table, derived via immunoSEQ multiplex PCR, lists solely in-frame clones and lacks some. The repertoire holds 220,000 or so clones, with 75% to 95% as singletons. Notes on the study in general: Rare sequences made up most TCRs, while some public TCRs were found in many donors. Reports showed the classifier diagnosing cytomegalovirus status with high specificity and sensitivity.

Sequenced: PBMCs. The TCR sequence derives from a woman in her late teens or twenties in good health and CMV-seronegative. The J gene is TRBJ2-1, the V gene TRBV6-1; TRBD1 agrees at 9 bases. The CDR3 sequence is CASQAGTGFGTEQFF. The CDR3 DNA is TGTGCCAGCCAGGCTGGGACAGGGTTCGGCACTGAGCAGTTCTTC.